The clone carrying this TCR beta chain was seen at least ten times. Its antigen is as yet unknown. The CDR3 is made up of 17 amino acids. V shed 4 bases and J 0 bases; nucleotides not matched to a gene: 5. Preparation of the TCRbeta library used unique molecular identifiers. TCRdb reprocessed the PCR reads with MiXCR, giving one entry per CDR3 protein. The sample shows 200,000 to 250,000 distinct CDR3 sequences, roughly a tenth of them seen only once. The sample originates from a study of T-cell reconstitution after alpha-beta-depleted transplantation in children. Points from the study as a whole: Reportedly, roughly two months post-transplant, alpha-beta T cells arose from several hundred expanded graft clones. The authors attributed T-cell counts and diversity one year after transplant mostly to newly produced T cells.

The V call is TRBV12-3 or TRBV12-4, the J call TRBJ2-3; TRBD2 matches 12 bases. The sequenced sample was PBMCs, obtained before TCRalphabeta/CD19-depleted stem cell transplant. The TCR comes from a child younger than two with acute myeloid leukemia, due to receive a stem cell transplant. CDR3 loop: CASSSLAGGTSTDTQYF. CDR3 sequence (DNA): TGTGCCAGCAGTTCCCTAGCGGGAGGGACTAGCACAGATACGCAGTATTTT.